This TCR beta chain came from a study of blood T cell repertoires in COVID-19. The overall study: The study drew acute and convalescent COVID-19 samples from the United States, Italy and Spain. PBMCs, B-cell-depleted T cells, or T cells provided the cDNA or gDNA that made up the material.

The germline gives CDR1 SGHRS, CDR2 YFSETQ. CDR3 size: 15 residues. Trimming removed 7 bases at V and 1 base at J, with 17 bases between. Authors' data handling: Amplification with reference gene primers provided the estimates of nucleated cell counts. TCRdb's copy holds only in-frame clones and misses some; the assay was immunoSEQ multiplex PCR. V, J and clone size are taken as reported in that table, and D and trimming were inferred from the DNA itself. The sample has around 250,000 clones; about 82% are singletons. In its sample, this clone was seen a few times. Sequenced input: peripheral blood. The rearrangement joins TRBV5-1 to TRBJ1-1; D remains ambiguous. The receptor's source is a man older than 75 with acute or convalescent COVID-19. The CDR3 nucleotides read TGCGCCAGCCGGGGTTCCTTTCTACAGAACACTGAAGCTTTCTTT. This encodes CASRGSFLQNTEAFF.